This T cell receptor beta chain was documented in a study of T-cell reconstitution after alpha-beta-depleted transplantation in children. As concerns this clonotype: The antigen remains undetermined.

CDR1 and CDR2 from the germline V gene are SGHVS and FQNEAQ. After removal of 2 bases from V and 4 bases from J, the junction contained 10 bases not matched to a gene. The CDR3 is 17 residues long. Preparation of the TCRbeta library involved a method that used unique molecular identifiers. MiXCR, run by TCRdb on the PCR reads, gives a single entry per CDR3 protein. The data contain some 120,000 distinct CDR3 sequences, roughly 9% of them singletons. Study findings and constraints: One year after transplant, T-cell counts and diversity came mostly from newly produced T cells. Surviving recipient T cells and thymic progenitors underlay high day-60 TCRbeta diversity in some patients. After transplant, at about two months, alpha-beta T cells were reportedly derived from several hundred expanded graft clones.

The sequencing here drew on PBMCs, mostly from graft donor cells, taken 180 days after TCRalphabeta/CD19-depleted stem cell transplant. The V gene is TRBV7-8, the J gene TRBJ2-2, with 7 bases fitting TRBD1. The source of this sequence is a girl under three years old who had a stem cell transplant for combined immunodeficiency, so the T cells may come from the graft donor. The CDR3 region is CASSLLAQGSVTGELFF. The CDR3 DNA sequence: TGTGCCAGCAGCTTACTGGCACAGGGGTCGGTCACCGGGGAGCTGTTTTTT.